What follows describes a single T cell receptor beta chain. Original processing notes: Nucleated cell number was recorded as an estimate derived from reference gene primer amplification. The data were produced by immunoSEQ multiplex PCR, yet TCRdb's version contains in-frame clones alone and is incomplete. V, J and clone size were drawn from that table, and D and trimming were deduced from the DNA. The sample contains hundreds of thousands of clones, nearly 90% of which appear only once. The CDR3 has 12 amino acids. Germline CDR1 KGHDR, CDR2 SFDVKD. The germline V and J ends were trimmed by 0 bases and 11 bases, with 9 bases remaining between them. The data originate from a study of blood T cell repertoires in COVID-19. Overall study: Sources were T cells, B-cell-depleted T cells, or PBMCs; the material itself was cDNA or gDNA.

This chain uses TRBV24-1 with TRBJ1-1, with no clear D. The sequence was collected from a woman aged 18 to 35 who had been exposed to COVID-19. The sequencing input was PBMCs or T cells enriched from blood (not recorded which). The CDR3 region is CATSDLWGGAFF. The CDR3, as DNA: TGTGCCACCAGTGATTTGTGGGGAGGGGCTTTCTTT.